A selection of T cell receptor beta chains follows, all from one sample in a study of tumor-infiltrating lymphocytes in oesophageal squamous cell carcinoma. One entry per CDR3 protein results from TCRdb running MiXCR on the PCR reads. The sample includes approximately 10,000 distinct CDR3 sequences, about 47% of them seen just once. The source material was esophageal tumor tissue. These receptors came from a female donor with esophageal squamous cell carcinoma. Both conserved end residues are part of each CDR3. The order of the fields is clone size, V gene, D gene, J gene, CDR3 DNA, CDR3 protein. D genes are given only for firm matches. Clone sizes are given selectively: once, few, many, or a class where the clone is expanded.

>few|TRBV12-5|-|TRBJ2-4
TGTGCTAGTGGTTTGGTATTGCTTCCGGACTACTTC
CASGLVLLPDYF
>-|TRBV24-1|TRBD2|TRBJ2-2
TGTGCCACCAGTGAGTTGACCCCCCCTAGCGGCCCTAACACCGGGGAGCTGTTTTTT
CATSELTPPSGPNTGELFF
>many|TRBV18|-|TRBJ1-2
TGTGCCAGCTCTACGGGGGTGTATGGCTACACCTTC
CASSTGVYGYTF
>-|TRBV12-3/TRBV12-4|-|TRBJ2-1
TGTGCCAGCGAATCGGGACGGTCCTACAATGAGCAGTTCTTC
CASESGRSYNEQFF
>few|TRBV7-3|TRBD2|TRBJ2-1
TGTGCCAGCAGCTTAAGTTTTTCTAGCGGCAATGAGCAGTTCTTC
CASSLSFSSGNEQFF
>many|TRBV5-1|-|TRBJ2-3
TGCGCCAGCAGCTTGGACGGCGCGGGGAATACGCAGTATTTT
CASSLDGAGNTQYF
>-|TRBV28|TRBD2|TRBJ2-1
TGTGCCAGCAAAACGGGACTAGGATTATACAATGAGCAGTTCTTC
CASKTGLGLYNEQFF
>large|TRBV6-1|TRBD1|TRBJ1-2
TGTGCCAGCAAAGAAGGGGGCGGCCTTATCTATGGCTACACCTTC
CASKEGGGLIYGYTF
>-|TRBV7-9|-|TRBJ2-3
TGTGCCAGCAGCACACCGGGAAATACGCAGTATTTT
CASSTPGNTQYF
>-|TRBV6-9|-|TRBJ1-6
TGTGCCAGCACACATGTTGGGGGGACTAGGGCTTACAAGCAGTACTTT
CASTHVGGTRAYKQYF
>-|TRBV7-2|-|TRBJ2-5
TGTGCCAGCAGCTACCAAGAGACCCAGTACTTC
CASSYQETQYF
>few|TRBV4-1|TRBD1|TRBJ2-7
TGCGCCAGCAGCCTAAGGACAGGGTCCTACGAGCAGTACTTC
CASSLRTGSYEQYF
>many|TRBV5-5|-|TRBJ1-5
TGTGCCAGCAGCTTTCAGGGCCAGCCCCAGCATTTT
CASSFQGQPQHF
>-|TRBV25-1|-|TRBJ1-3
TGTGCCAGCAGTGAAGAGAGAACTGGAAACACCATATATTTT
CASSEERTGNTIYF
>many|TRBV28|TRBD2|TRBJ2-3
TGTGCCAGCAGTACGGGACTAGCGGGAGGGCCACGTACGCAGTATTTT
CASSTGLAGGPRTQYF
>few|TRBV12-3/TRBV12-4|-|TRBJ2-7
TGTGCCAGCAGTTTCGGCTCAGGGCAGTCCTACGAGCAGTACTTC
CASSFGSGQSYEQYF
>many|TRBV7-9|TRBD1|TRBJ2-2
TGTGCCAGCAGCCCCGGGACAGGGGTCACCGGGGAGCTGTTTTTT
CASSPGTGVTGELFF
>-|TRBV7-3|TRBD2|TRBJ2-1
TGTGCCAGCAGCTCCCAACCCCCCGGGACTAGCGGGAGGTTTTCCTACAATGAGCAGTTCTTC
CASSSQPPGTSGRFSYNEQFF
>once|TRBV27|-|TRBJ2-5
TGTGCCAGCAGCTTCGCAGGGATGGGAGAGACCCAGTACTTC
CASSFAGMGETQYF
>few|TRBV7-8|-|TRBJ2-5
TGTGCCAGCAGCTTTTCTGGGCAAGAGACCCAGTACTTC
CASSFSGQETQYF
>few|TRBV7-2|-|TRBJ2-1
TGTGCCAGCAGCTTAGGACTAAATGTGGGTGAGCAGTTCTTC
CASSLGLNVGEQFF
>-|TRBV7-8|TRBD2|TRBJ2-3
TGTGCCAGCAGCGGCTGGACTAGCCATACCACAGATACGCAGTATTTT
CASSGWTSHTTDTQYF
>-|TRBV7-4|-|TRBJ2-3
TGTGCCAGCAGTCATTCCTCAGGGCGACTTGTTAGTCGTGAGTATTTT
CASSHSSGRLVSREYF
>once|TRBV6-1|-|TRBJ2-5
TGTGCCAGCCATACCTCGGGGTCAGGGGAGACCCAGTACTTC
CASHTSGSGETQYF
>-|TRBV28|TRBD2|TRBJ2-7
TGTGCCAGCAGTTACAGCGGGAGGGTTTACGAGCAGTACTTC
CASSYSGRVYEQYF
>-|TRBV7-8|-|TRBJ2-1
TGTGCCAGCAGTGGCCTTCTTTCCTACGAGCAGTTCTTC
CASSGLLSYEQFF
>-|TRBV24-1|-|TRBJ2-1
TGTGCCACCAGTGATTTAAGATCAGGGTTTCAGTTCTTC
CATSDLRSGFQFF
>large|TRBV7-2|TRBD2|TRBJ2-1
TGTGCCAGCAGCCTATATCGGACTAGCGGGGCCTCCTACAATGAGCAGTTCTTC
CASSLYRTSGASYNEQFF
>-|TRBV7-2|-|TRBJ2-5
TGTGCCAGCAGCTTTTTAGAGACCCAGTACTTC
CASSFLETQYF
>-|TRBV19|-|TRBJ1-5
TGTGCCAGTAGTGGTCGAGATCAGCCCCAGCATTTT
CASSGRDQPQHF
>-|TRBV11-2|TRBD2|TRBJ2-3
TGTGCCAGCAGCACCCTAGCGGGGGCTGGAGATACGCAGTATTTT
CASSTLAGAGDTQYF
>-|TRBV12-3/TRBV12-4|TRBD2|TRBJ2-1
TGTGCCAGCAGTTTGGTGCGGGGGGGGAACAATGAGCAGTTCTTC
CASSLVRGGNNEQFF
>few|TRBV7-3|-|TRBJ2-6
TGTGCCAGCAGCTTGGTTCCTTACTCTGGGGCCAACGTCCTGACTTTC
CASSLVPYSGANVLTF
>few|TRBV7-2|-|TRBJ1-6
TGTGCCAGCAGCCCAGGGCGGGTTGGGACGCTACGTCTGGAGCAGTACTTT
CASSPGRVGTLRLEQYF
>-|TRBV24-1|-|TRBJ2-6
TGTGCCACCAGTGGCCGGACCTCTGGGGCCAACGTCCTGACTTTC
CATSGRTSGANVLTF
>medium-sized|TRBV6-1|-|TRBJ2-5
TGTGCCAGCACCCAAGCGTGGGGGAGGCAAGAGACCCAGTACTTC
CASTQAWGRQETQYF
>many|TRBV5-6|TRBD1|TRBJ2-7
TGTGCCAGCACCCCGGGACAGGGGGCGCGGGAGCAGTACTTC
CASTPGQGAREQYF
>-|TRBV6-2/TRBV6-3|TRBD1|TRBJ2-4
TGTGCCAGCAGTTACAGAGGGACAGGGAAGACCAAAAACATTCAGTACTTC
CASSYRGTGKTKNIQYF
>-|TRBV11-2|-|TRBJ2-5
TGTGCCAGCAGCTTAGCGGCCGTAAAGGAGACCCAGTACTTC
CASSLAAVKETQYF
>-|TRBV19|-|TRBJ2-7
TGTGCCAGTAGTCAAGGGGGAGGCGGAACCTACGAGCAGTACTTC
CASSQGGGGTYEQYF
>-|TRBV12-3/TRBV12-4|-|TRBJ2-6
TGTGCCAGCAGTTTCTCTGGGGCCAACGTCCTGACTTTC
CASSFSGANVLTF